This TCR beta chain appears in the sequencing data of a study of control samples from healthy donors and cancer patients. V lost 1 base to trimming and J lost 2 bases, with 11 bases between them. Germline-derived CDR1 and CDR2 are LGHDT and YNNKEL (reference sequence). This CDR3 comprises 15 residues. Profiled with immunoSEQ multiplex PCR; TCRdb holds only in-frame clones, not every one. This table has approximately 40,000 clones, 92% appearing once. This sequence was found in a woman in her fifties or sixties in good health. V gene TRBV3-1 (or the pseudogene TRBV3-2) combines with J gene TRBJ1-2; D remains unclear. Material: blood. CDR3 in DNA: TGTGCCAGCAGCCAAGGACACTCCGAGAACTATGGCTACACCTTC. Protein product: CASSQGHSENYGYTF.